Included here is one T cell receptor (beta chain) sequence, with context. The data belong to a study of blood T cell repertoires in COVID-19. Study information: Acute-phase and convalescent COVID-19 samples originated in the United States, Italy and Spain.

As processed by the authors: The assay estimated nucleated cells by amplifying reference gene primers. Some clones are missing from TCRdb's copy, which holds only in-frame ones; the method was immunoSEQ multiplex PCR. V, J and clone size reflect that table, while D and trimming were determined from the DNA. This sample carries tens of thousands of clones, over 75% of them seen once, and the ten largest clones take 8.5% to 10%. V shed 0 bases and J shed 12 bases, with 19 bases lying between them. Germline assignment: CDR1 SGHRS and CDR2 YFSETQ. The CDR3 is 14 amino acids. This TCR was sampled from a human donor in a cohort sampled during active COVID-19. Sequencing was performed on peripheral blood. The chain couples TRBV5-1 to TRBJ2-7, with TRBD2 as a possible D gene (6 bases). The CDR3 DNA reads TGCGCCAGCAGCTTGGCTGCGACTAGAAGCGACCGGTACTTC. Amino acid sequence: CASSLAATRSDRYF.